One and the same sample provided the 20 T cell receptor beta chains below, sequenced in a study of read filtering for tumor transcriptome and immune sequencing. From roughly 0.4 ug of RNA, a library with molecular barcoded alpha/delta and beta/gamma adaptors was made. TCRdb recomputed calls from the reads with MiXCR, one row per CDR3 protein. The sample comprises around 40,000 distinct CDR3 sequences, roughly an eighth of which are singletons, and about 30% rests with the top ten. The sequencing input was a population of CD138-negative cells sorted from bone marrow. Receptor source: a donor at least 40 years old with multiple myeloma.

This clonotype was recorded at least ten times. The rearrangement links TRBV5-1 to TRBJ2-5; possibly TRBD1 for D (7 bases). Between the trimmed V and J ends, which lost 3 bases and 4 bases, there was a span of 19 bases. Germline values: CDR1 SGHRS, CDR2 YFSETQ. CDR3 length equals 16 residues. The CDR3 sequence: CASSSQTTGRTETQYF. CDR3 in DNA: TGCGCCAGCAGCTCCCAGACGACAGGGAGGACAGAGACCCAGTACTTC. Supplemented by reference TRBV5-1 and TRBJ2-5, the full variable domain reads KAGVTQTPRYLIKTRGQQVTLSCSPISGHRSVSWYQQTPGQGLQFLFEYFSETQRNKGNFPGRFSGRQFSNSRSEMNVSTLELGDSALYLCASSSQTTGRTETQYFGPGTRLLVL.

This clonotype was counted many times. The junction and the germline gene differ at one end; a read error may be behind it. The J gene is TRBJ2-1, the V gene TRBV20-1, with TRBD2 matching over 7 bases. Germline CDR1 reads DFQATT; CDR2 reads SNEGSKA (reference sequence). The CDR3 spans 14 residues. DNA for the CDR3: TGCAGTGCTAGTTGGCGGGAGCGCTACAATGAGCAGTCCTTC. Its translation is CSASWRERYNEQSF.

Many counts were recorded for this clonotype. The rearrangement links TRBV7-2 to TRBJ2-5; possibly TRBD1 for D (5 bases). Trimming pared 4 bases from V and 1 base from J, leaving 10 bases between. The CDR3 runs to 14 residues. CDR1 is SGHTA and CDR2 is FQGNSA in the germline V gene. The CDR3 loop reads CASSSRDFQETQYF. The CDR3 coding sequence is TGTGCCAGCAGCTCCAGGGATTTCCAAGAGACCCAGTACTTC.

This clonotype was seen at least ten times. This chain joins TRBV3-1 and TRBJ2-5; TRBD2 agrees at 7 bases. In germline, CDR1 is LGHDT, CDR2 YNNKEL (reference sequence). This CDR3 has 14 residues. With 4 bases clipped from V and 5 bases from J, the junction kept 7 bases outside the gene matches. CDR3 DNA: TGTGCCAGCAGCCCCGGAGCGGGAAGGGAGACCCAGTACTTC. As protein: CASSPGAGRETQYF.

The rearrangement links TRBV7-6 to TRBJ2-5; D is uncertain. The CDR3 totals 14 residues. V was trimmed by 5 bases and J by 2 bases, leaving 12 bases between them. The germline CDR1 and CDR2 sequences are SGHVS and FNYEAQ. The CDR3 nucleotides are TGTGCCAGCAGCCCCCAGACCGGACAAGAGACCCAGTACTTC. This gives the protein CASSPQTGQETQYF.

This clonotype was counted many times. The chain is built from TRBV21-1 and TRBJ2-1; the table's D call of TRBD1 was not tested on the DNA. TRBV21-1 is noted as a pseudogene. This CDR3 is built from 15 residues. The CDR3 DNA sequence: TGTGCCAGCAGCTCCAGGGACAGGGGAAACAATGAGCAGTTCTTC. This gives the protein CASSSRDRGNNEQFF.

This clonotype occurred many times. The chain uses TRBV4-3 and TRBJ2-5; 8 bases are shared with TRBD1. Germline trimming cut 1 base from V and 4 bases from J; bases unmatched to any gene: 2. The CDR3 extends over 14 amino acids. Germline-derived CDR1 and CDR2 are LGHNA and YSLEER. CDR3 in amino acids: CASSQGQGRETQYF. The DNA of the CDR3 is TGCGCCAGCAGCCAAGGACAGGGGAGAGAGACCCAGTACTTC.

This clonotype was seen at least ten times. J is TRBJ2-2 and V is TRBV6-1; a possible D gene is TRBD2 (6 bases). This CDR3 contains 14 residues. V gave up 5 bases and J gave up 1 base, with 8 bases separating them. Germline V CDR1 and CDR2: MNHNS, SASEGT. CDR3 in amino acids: CASSRDWNTGELFF. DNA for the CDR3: TGTGCCAGCAGTAGGGACTGGAACACCGGGGAGCTGTTTTTT.

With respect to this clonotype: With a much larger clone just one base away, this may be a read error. The CDR3 sequence is CASSRLGSSGSSEQHF. The DNA for the CDR3 is TGCGCCAGCAGCCGATTGGGGTCTAGCGGGAGCAGCGAGCAGCACTTC. The chain has TRBV4-3 and TRBJ2-7; 10 bases fit TRBD2. The CDR3 loop spans 16 amino acids. Germline loops: CDR1 LGHNA, CDR2 YSLEER.

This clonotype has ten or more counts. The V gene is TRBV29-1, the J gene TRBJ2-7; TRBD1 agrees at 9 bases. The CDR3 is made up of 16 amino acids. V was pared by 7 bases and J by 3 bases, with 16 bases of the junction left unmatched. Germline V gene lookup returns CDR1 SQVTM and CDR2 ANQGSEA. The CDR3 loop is CSALTGGLRTVYEQYF. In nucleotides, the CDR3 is TGCAGCGCCCTGACAGGGGGGCTGAGGACGGTCTACGAGCAGTACTTC.

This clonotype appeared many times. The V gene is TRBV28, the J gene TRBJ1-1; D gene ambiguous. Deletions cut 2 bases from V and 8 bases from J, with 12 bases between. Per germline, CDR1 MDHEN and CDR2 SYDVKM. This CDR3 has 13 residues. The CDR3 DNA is TGTGCCAGCAGTTTAGGCTTCCGGGAGGAAGCTTTCTTT. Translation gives CASSLGFREEAFF.

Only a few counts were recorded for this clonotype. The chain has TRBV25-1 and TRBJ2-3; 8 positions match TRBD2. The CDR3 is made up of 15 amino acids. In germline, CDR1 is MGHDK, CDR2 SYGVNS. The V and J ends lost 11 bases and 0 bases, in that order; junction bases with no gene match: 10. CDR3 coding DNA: TGTGCCTGCGGTGAAGCGGGAGAAAGCACAGATACGCAGTATTTT. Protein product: CACGEAGESTDTQYF.

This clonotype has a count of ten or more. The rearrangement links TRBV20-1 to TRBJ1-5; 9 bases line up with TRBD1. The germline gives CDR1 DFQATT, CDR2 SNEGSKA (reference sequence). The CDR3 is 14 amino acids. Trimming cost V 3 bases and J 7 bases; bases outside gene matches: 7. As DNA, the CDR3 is TGCAGTGCTAGTGGGGACAGGGAAATACAGCCCCAGCATTTT. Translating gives CSASGDREIQPQHF.

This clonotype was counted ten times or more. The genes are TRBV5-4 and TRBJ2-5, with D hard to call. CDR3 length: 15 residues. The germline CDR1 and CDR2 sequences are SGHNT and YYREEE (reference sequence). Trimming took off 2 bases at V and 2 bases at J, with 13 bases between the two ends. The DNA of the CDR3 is TGTGCCAGCAGCTTAGCATCCGGGCCTCAAGAGACCCAGTACTTC. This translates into CASSLASGPQETQYF.

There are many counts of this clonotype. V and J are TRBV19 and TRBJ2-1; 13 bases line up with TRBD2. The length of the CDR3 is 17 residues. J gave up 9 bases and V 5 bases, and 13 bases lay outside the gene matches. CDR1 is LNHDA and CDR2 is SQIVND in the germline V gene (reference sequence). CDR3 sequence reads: CASSSTPGLAGSFEQFF. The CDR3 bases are TGTGCCAGTAGTTCAACCCCGGGACTAGCGGGATCGTTTGAGCAGTTCTTC.

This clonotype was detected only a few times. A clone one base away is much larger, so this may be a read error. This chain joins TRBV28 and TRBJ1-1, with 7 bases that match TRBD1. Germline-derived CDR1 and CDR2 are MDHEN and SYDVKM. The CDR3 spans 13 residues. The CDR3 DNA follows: TGTGCCAGCAGTAAGGGGGCCCAGCCGGAAGCTCTCTTT. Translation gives CASSKGAQPEALF.

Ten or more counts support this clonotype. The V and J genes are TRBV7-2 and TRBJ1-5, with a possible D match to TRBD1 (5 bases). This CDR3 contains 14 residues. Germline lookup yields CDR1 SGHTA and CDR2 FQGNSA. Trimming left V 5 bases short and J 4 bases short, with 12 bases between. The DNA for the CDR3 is TGTGCCAGCAGCCCGGGACGGTTTAATCAGCCCCAGCATTTT. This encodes CASSPGRFNQPQHF. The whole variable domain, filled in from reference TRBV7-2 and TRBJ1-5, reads GAGVSQSPSNKVTEKGKDVELRCDPISGHTALYWYRQSLGQGLEFLIYFQGNSAPDKSGLPSDRFSAERTGGSVSTLTIQRTQQEDSAVYLCASSPGRFNQPQHFGDGTRLSIL.

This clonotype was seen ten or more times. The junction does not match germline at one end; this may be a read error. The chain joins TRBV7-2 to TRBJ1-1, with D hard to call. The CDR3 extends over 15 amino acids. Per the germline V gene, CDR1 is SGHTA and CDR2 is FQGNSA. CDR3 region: CASGLALAVRTEAFF. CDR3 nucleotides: TGTGCCAGCGGCTTAGCGCTGGCTGTAAGAACTGAAGCTTTCTTT.

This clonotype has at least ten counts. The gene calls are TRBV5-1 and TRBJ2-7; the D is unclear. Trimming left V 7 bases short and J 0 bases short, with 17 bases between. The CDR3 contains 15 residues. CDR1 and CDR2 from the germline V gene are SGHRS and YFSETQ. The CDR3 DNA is TGCGCCAGCGACTTATCCGACCGGAGCTCCTACGAGCAGTACTTC. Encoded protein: CASDLSDRSSYEQYF.

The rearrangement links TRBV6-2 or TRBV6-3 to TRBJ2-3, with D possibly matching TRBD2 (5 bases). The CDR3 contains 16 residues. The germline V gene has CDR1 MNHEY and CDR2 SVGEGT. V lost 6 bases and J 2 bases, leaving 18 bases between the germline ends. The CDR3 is CASSWPQRPNTDTQYF. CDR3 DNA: TGTGCCAGCAGCTGGCCCCAGCGGCCAAACACAGATACGCAGTATTTT.